This passage covers 7 T cell receptor beta chains from one sample sequenced in a study of cytomegalovirus exposure and HLA in healthy donors (dated by TCRdb to 2017 to 2019). The library was made by the immunoSEQ multiplex PCR assay. For the multiplex PCR, a mixture combining 60 forward primers for TCR Vbeta segments and 13 reverse primers for TCR Jbeta segments was used. Imported from immuneACCESS, the table was reduced by TCRdb to in-frame sequences with V and J called. These copies leave out some clones; in studies compared against another copy, an unresolved V gene accounts for under half, and the cause of the remainder is not known. The sample table holds about 190,000 clones, of which around 73% were seen once. Jointly, the top ten make up roughly 2% of the sample. Sample: PBMCs. The receptor source for this set is a woman in her twenties or thirties in good health and CMV-seropositive.

For this clone: The germline gene is not matched at one end of the junction; a read error may be the cause. The chain is built from TRBV4-3 and TRBJ1-1; TRBD1 might be the D (6 bases). There are 15 residues in the CDR3. CDR1 is LGHNA, CDR2 YSLEER, per germline. CDR3 sequence (DNA): TGCGCCAGCAGCCAAGAGGGGGCTCGGAGCACTAAAGCTTTCTTT. Translation gives CASSQEGARSTKAFF.

The V and J genes are TRBV5-1 and TRBJ1-2; no clear D. V shed 0 bases and J shed 3 bases, with 9 bases lying between them. Germline CDR1 and CDR2: SGHRS and YFSETQ. The CDR3 extends over 14 amino acids. In DNA, the CDR3 is TGCGCCAGCAGCTTGGGTCGAGGCGACTATGGCTACACCTTC. It codes for CASSLGRGDYGYTF. The complete variable domain, with remaining parts taken from reference TRBV5-1 and TRBJ1-2, reads KAGVTQTPRYLIKTRGQQVTLSCSPISGHRSVSWYQQTPGQGLQFLFEYFSETQRNKGNFPGRFSGRQFSNSRSEMNVSTLELGDSALYLCASSLGRGDYGYTFGSGTRLTVV.

CDR3 sequence (DNA): TGTGCCAGCAGTTTATTGTCAGGGGGCCAAGAGACCCAGTACTTC. It yields the protein CASSLLSGGQETQYF. This chain connects TRBV28 to TRBJ2-5, with 7 positions matching TRBD1. The CDR3 covers 15 residues. The germline V gene encodes CDR1 MDHEN and CDR2 SYDVKM. The trim removed 1 base at V and 1 base at J, leaving 3 bases unmatched.

This clone was recorded only once. V usage is TRBV7-2 and J usage is TRBJ2-5; TRBD2 might be the D (5 bases). From germline, CDR1 is SGHTA and CDR2 FQGNSA. The CDR3 has 13 amino acids. Trimming removed 5 bases from V and 3 bases from J, with 10 bases in between. In nucleotides, the CDR3 is TGTGCCAGCAGCAAAAGCGGCAAAGAGACCCAGTACTTC. This sequence encodes CASSKSGKETQYF.

The CDR3 is CASSPSGGLSLNTEAFF. The CDR3 bases are TGTGCCAGCAGCCCGAGTGGGGGCTTAAGCTTGAACACTGAAGCTTTCTTT. The chain carries TRBV5-5 and TRBJ1-1; D is perhaps TRBD1 (6 bases). CDR1 and CDR2 from the germline V gene are SGHKS and YYEKEE (reference sequence). Trimming removed 4 bases at V and 0 bases at J, with 19 bases between. The CDR3 runs to 17 residues.

The chain employs TRBV5-1 and TRBJ1-1; D not certain. V lost 0 bases to trimming and J lost 5 bases, with 14 bases between them. The CDR3 contains 15 residues. In germline, CDR1 is SGHRS, CDR2 YFSETQ. The CDR3 DNA reads as TGCGCCAGCAGCTTGGATCAGGTCTCGGATACTGAAGCTTTCTTT. Translating it yields CASSLDQVSDTEAFF.

V and J are TRBV9 and TRBJ2-7; D is uncertain. The V end was cut by 0 bases, the J end by 7 bases, with 11 bases between. The CDR3 length is 13 residues. The germline V gene has CDR1 SGDLS and CDR2 YYNGEE. CDR3 amino acids: CASSVAHGWEQYF. CDR3 nucleotides: TGTGCCAGCAGCGTAGCTCACGGGTGGGAGCAGTACTTC.